One sample yielded the 20 T cell receptor beta chains listed below, sequenced in a study of blood T cell repertoires in COVID-19. Method: immunoSEQ multiplex PCR; TCRdb's copy keeps in-frame clones and lacks some. The repertoire consists of fewer than 200,000 clones, with roughly 82% occurring once and the leading ten covering approximately 8.1%. The sample comprised peripheral blood. The receptors were gathered from a woman between 55 and 75 years old with COVID-19, enrolled during active disease.

The chain links TRBV5-6 to TRBJ2-5, with 10 bases fitting TRBD1. V lost 4 bases and J lost 5; bases outside the gene matches: 11. Germline V CDR1 and CDR2: SGHDT, YYEEEE. CDR3 length: 16 amino acids. This CDR3 reads CASSPRTGGTGETQYF. Written as DNA, the CDR3 is TGTGCCAGCAGCCCTCGGACAGGGGGAACAGGGGAGACCCAGTACTTC.

The V call is TRBV28, the J call TRBJ1-2; D is perhaps TRBD1 (6 bases). The V and J ends lost 7 bases and 5 bases respectively, with 20 bases between them. Germline CDR1 reads MDHEN; CDR2 reads SYDVKM. This CDR3 has 15 residues. Written as DNA, the CDR3 is TGTGCCAGCACCCCATCAGGGGCCTCGTGGTATGGCTACACCTTC. This sequence encodes CASTPSGASWYGYTF.

The chain combines TRBV5-1 with TRBJ2-5; 7 bases map to TRBD2. Germline V lookup: CDR1 SGHRS, CDR2 YFSETQ. This CDR3 region has 15 residues. The junction had 3 bases not matched to a gene; V was cut back by 0 bases and J by 1 base. DNA for the CDR3: TGCGCCAGCAGCTTGGCCGCGGGAGCCCAAGAGACCCAGTACTTC. Protein: CASSLAAGAQETQYF.

The chain couples TRBV7-8 to TRBJ1-2; the match to TRBD1 covers 9 bases. The CDR3 has 14 amino acids. The V gene's germline CDR1 is SGHVS and CDR2 FQNEAQ. V dropped 5 bases and J dropped 6; count of bases not matched to a gene: 7. CDR3: CASSIQQGADGYTF. The CDR3 DNA reads as TGTGCCAGCAGCATTCAACAGGGGGCCGATGGCTACACCTTC.

This clone was picked up many times. The gene calls are TRBV13 and TRBJ1-5; D remains ambiguous. CDR1 PRHDT and CDR2 FYEKMQ come from the germline V gene (reference sequence). The CDR3 loop spans 15 amino acids. The V end was cut by 0 bases, the J end by 2 bases, with 8 bases between. The CDR3 region has the DNA TGTGCCAGCAGCTTAGGTGGGCGCGGCAATCAGCCCCAGCATTTT. Encoded protein: CASSLGGRGNQPQHF.

The CDR3 nucleotides read TGTGCCAGCAGTGTCCAGGGAACCTACGAGCAGTACTTC. This codes for CASSVQGTYEQYF. V and J are TRBV27 and TRBJ2-7; possibly TRBD1 for D (5 bases). V lost 5 bases, J lost 2 bases, and 10 bases lay in between. The CDR3 loop spans 13 amino acids. Germline V gene sequence: CDR1 MNHEY, CDR2 SMNVEV (reference sequence).

The chain has TRBV28 and TRBJ2-5; tentative D call: TRBD1 (5 bases). This CDR3 has 15 residues. Germline-derived CDR1 and CDR2 are MDHEN and SYDVKM. V lost 5 bases and J 4 bases, leaving 17 bases between the germline ends. Here the CDR3 DNA reads TGTGCCAGCAGTCCCCTGGGAAGGGGCGGAGAGACCCAGTACTTC. It specifies CASSPLGRGGETQYF.

This chain connects TRBV19 to TRBJ1-4, with 8 positions matching TRBD1. The ends lost 4 bases at V and 12 bases at J; junction bases unmatched: 10. From germline, CDR1 is LNHDA and CDR2 SQIVND (reference sequence). CDR3 length: 14 amino acids. The CDR3 protein is CASSTPGTGDQLFF. DNA for the CDR3: TGTGCCAGTAGTACCCCCGGGACAGGTGATCAACTGTTTTTT.

The genes are TRBV28 and TRBJ1-1; D is ambiguous. This CDR3 has 13 amino acids. Germline values: CDR1 MDHEN, CDR2 SYDVKM. V was trimmed by 3 bases and J by 1 base, leaving 6 bases between them. The DNA of the CDR3 is TGTGCCAGCAGTTTTCCAGGGAACACTGAAGCTTTCTTT. Its translation: CASSFPGNTEAFF.

The chain combines TRBV18 with TRBJ1-3, with D uncertain. V was cut by 2 bases and J by 5 bases, with 7 bases left in between. CDR3 length equals 13 residues. Germline lookup yields CDR1 KGHSH and CDR2 LQKENI. The CDR3 protein is CASSPDTRNTIYF. CDR3 bases: TGTGCCAGCTCACCAGACACCAGAAACACCATATATTTT.

The chain is built from TRBV28 and TRBJ2-1; maybe TRBD2 (5 bases). Germline V gene lookup returns CDR1 MDHEN and CDR2 SYDVKM. The CDR3 length is 15 residues. V dropped 2 bases and J dropped 6 bases, with 14 bases sitting between them. CDR3 amino acids: CASSLRWERPNEQFF. The CDR3 bases are TGTGCCAGCAGTTTACGGTGGGAGAGACCCAATGAGCAGTTCTTC.

The gene calls are TRBV11-2 and TRBJ1-1; TRBD1 agrees at 12 bases. This CDR3 contains 16 residues. Trimming cost V 5 bases and J 5 bases; bases outside gene matches: 9. Germline CDR1 SGHAT, CDR2 FQNNGV. The CDR3 DNA reads TGTGCCAGCAGCCTCGGGACAGGGGGCGACGAGACTGAAGCTTTCTTT. Translated, it gives CASSLGTGGDETEAFF.

The chain is built from TRBV7-2 and TRBJ1-4; unclear D gene. The V gene lost 5 bases and the J gene lost 0 bases, with 7 bases spanning the gap. Germline assignment: CDR1 SGHTA and CDR2 FQGNSA. The CDR3 is 14 amino acids. The CDR3 region has the DNA TGTGCCAGCAGCGCACAAGCAACTAATGAAAAACTGTTTTTT. Translated, it gives CASSAQATNEKLFF.

V usage is TRBV3-1 (or the pseudogene TRBV3-2) and J usage is TRBJ2-7; 11 positions agree with TRBD1. The CDR3 has 15 residues. Germline loops: CDR1 LGHDT, CDR2 YNNKEL (reference sequence). V gave up 0 bases and J gave up 3 bases; unmatched junction bases: 1. CDR3 bases: TGTGCCAGCAGCCAAGAAGGGACAGGGGGCTACGAGCAGTACTTC. Amino acid sequence: CASSQEGTGGYEQYF.

V and J are TRBV7-3 and TRBJ1-2, with D possibly TRBD1 on 5 matching bases. Germline V CDR1 and CDR2: SGHTA, FQGTGA. The CDR3 length is 15 residues. Between the trimmed V and J ends, which lost 5 bases and 7 bases, there was a span of 20 bases. The CDR3 nucleotides are TGTGCCAGCAGCCCCGGGACTCGGGGAGGATCTGGCTACACCTTC. As protein: CASSPGTRGGSGYTF.

For the CDR3, the DNA is TGTGCCAGTAGTTCATACCGGGACAGGGAGTTGGGGACTGAAGCTTTCTTT. This encodes CASSSYRDRELGTEAFF. The genes are TRBV19 and TRBJ1-1; TRBD1 aligns across 9 bases. Germline V lookup: CDR1 LNHDA, CDR2 SQIVND (reference sequence). There are 17 residues in the CDR3. J was trimmed by 5 bases and V by 5 bases; bases with no gene match: 15.

This clone was seen just once. V and J are TRBV5-1 and TRBJ1-1; possibly TRBD1 for D (5 bases). The CDR3 contains 12 residues. Trimming removed 3 bases from V and 3 bases from J, with 6 bases in between. Germline CDR1 SGHRS, CDR2 YFSETQ. The chain's CDR3 is CASSSGDTEAFF. The CDR3 DNA follows: TGCGCCAGCAGCTCGGGGGACACTGAAGCTTTCTTT.

This clone has more than one count but fewer than ten. CDR3 loop: CASSLGDRAGEQYV. The DNA of the CDR3 is TGTGCCAGCAGCTTAGGGGACAGGGCTGGGGAGCAGTACGTC. The V call is TRBV11-2, the J call TRBJ2-7, with TRBD1 matching 9 bases. The V gene end was trimmed by 1 base and the J gene end by 7 bases; junction bases not matched to a gene: 5. Germline V CDR1 and CDR2: SGHAT, FQNNGV. This CDR3 has 14 amino acids.

V gene TRBV5-1 combines with J gene TRBJ1-4; D uncertain. V shed 3 bases and J shed 10 bases, with 16 bases lying between them. The CDR3 has 14 residues. Germline CDR1 SGHRS, CDR2 YFSETQ. The CDR3 bases are TGCGCCAGCAGCTCGACAAGTGAAGTGGGAAAACTGTTTTTT. Protein sequence: CASSSTSEVGKLFF.

The CDR3 sequence is CASRTGVPDNSPLHF. For the CDR3, the DNA is TGCGCCAGCAGAACAGGGGTCCCAGATAATTCACCCCTCCACTTT. The chain is built from TRBV5-1 and TRBJ1-6; TRBD1 matches 7 bases. After removal of 5 bases from V and 5 bases from J, the junction contained 7 bases not matched to a gene. Germline V CDR1 and CDR2: SGHRS, YFSETQ. This CDR3 comprises 15 residues. The whole variable domain, remainder taken from reference TRBV5-1 and TRBJ1-6, is KAGVTQTPRYLIKTRGQQVTLSCSPISGHRSVSWYQQTPGQGLQFLFEYFSETQRNKGNFPGRFSGRQFSNSRSEMNVSTLELGDSALYLCASRTGVPDNSPLHFGNGTRLTVT.